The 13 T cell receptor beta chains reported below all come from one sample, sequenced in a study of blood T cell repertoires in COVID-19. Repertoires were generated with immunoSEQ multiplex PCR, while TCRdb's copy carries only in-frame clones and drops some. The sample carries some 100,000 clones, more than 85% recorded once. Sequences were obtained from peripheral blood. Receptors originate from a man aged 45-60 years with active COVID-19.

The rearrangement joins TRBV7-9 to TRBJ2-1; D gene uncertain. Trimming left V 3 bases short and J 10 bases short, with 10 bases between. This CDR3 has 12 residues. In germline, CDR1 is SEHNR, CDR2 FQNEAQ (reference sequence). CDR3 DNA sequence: TGTGCCAGCAGCTTTGTATCCACAGAGCAGTTCTTC. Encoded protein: CASSFVSTEQFF. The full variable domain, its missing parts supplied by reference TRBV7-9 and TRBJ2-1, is DTGVSQNPRHKITKRGQNVTFRCDPISEHNRLYWYRQTLGQGPEFLTYFQNEAQLEKSRLLSDRFSAERPKGSFSTLEIQRTEQGDSAMYLCASSFVSTEQFFGPGTRLTVL.

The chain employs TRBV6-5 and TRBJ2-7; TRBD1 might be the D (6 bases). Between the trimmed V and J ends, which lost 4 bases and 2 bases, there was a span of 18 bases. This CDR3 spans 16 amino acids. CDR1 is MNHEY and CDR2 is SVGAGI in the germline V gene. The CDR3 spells CASSSATQDRPYEQYF. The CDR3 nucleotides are TGTGCCAGCAGTTCCGCTACACAAGACAGGCCCTACGAGCAGTACTTC.

CDR3 in amino acids: CASSSELGGSGANVLTF. The DNA for the CDR3 is TGTGCCAGCAGTTCTGAACTAGGGGGTTCTGGGGCCAACGTCCTGACTTTC. V usage is TRBV27 and J usage is TRBJ2-6; maybe TRBD1 (6 bases). The CDR3 runs 17 residues. CDR1 is MNHEY, CDR2 SMNVEV, per germline (reference sequence). V was cut by 4 bases and J by 1 base, with 14 bases left in between.

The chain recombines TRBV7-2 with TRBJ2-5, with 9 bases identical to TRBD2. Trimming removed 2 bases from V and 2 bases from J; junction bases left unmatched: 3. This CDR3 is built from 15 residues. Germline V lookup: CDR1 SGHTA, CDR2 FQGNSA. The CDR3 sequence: CASSLQRGVQETQYF. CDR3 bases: TGTGCCAGCAGCTTACAGCGGGGGGTACAAGAGACCCAGTACTTC.

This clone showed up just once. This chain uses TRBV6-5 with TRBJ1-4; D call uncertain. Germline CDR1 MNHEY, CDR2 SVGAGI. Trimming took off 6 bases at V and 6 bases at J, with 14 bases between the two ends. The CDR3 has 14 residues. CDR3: CASSLSPRDEKLFF. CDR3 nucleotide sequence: TGTGCCAGCAGCTTGTCACCCCGGGATGAAAAACTGTTTTTT.

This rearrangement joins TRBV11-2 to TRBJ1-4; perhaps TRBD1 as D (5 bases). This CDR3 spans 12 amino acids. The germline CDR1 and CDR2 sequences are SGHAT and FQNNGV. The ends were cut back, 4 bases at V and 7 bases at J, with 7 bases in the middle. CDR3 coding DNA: TGTGCCAGCAGCTGGGGGGGTGAAAAACTGTTTTTT. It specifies CASSWGGEKLFF.

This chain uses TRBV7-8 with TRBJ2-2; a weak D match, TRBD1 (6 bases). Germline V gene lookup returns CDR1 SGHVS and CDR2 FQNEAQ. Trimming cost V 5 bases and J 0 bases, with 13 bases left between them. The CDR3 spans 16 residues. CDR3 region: CASSPSRGANTGELFF. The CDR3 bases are TGTGCCAGCAGCCCAAGCAGGGGCGCGAACACCGGGGAGCTGTTTTTT. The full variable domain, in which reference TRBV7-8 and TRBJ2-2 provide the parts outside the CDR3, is GAGVSQSPRYKVAKRGQDVALRCDPISGHVSLFWYQQALGQGPEFLTYFQNEAQLDKSGLPSDRFFAERPEGSVSTLKIQRTQQEDSAVYLCASSPSRGANTGELFFGEGSRLTVL.

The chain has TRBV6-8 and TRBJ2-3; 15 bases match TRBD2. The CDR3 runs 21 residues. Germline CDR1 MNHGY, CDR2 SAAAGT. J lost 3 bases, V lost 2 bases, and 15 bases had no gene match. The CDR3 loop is CASSYPKPGTSGRTRTDTQYF. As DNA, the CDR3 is TGTGCCAGCAGTTACCCCAAACCTGGGACTAGCGGGAGGACTCGGACAGATACGCAGTATTTT.

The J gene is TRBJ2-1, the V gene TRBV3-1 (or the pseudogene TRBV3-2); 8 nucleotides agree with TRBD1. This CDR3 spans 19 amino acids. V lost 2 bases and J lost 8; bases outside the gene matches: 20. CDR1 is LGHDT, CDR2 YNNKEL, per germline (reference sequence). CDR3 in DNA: TGTGCCAGCAGCCAATCCCTGGGGCAGGGGGCAAAGTCGACCCATGAGCAGTTCTTC. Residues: CASSQSLGQGAKSTHEQFF.

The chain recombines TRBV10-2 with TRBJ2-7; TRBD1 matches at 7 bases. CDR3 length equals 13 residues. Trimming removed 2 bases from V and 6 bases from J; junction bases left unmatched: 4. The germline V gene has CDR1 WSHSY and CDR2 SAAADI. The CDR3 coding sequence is TGCGCCAGCAGTGAGACAGGGGATCTCGAGCAGTACTTC. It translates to CASSETGDLEQYF.

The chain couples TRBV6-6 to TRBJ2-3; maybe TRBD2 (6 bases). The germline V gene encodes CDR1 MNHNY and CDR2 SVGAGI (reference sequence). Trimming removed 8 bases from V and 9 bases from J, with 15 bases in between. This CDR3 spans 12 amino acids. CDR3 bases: TGTGCCAGCCGACTAGGTCCGGACACGCAGTATTTT. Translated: CASRLGPDTQYF.

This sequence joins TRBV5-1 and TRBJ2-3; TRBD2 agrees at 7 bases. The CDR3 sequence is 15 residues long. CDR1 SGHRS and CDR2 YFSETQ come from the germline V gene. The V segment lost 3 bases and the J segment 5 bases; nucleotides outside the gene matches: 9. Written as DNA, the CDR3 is TGCGCCAGCAGCTGGGGGAGGGCTTTTATAGATACGCAGTATTTT. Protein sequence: CASSWGRAFIDTQYF.

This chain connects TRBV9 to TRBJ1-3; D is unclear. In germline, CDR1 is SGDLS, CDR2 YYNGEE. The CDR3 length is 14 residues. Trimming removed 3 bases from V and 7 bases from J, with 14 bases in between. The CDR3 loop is CASSAEGIGNTIYF. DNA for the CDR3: TGTGCCAGCAGCGCCGAGGGTATCGGGAACACCATATATTTT.